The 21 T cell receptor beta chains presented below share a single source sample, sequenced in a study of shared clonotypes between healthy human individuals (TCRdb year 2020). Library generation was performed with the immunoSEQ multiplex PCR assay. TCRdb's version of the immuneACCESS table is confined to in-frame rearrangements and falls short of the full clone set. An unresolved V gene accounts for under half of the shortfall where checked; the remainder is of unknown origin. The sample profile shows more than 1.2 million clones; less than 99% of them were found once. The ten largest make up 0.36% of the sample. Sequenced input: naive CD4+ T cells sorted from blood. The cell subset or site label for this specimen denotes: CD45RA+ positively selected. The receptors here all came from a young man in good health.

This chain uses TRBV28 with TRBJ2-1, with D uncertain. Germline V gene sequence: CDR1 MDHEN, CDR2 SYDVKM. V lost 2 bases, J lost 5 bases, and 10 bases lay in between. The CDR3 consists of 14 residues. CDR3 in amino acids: CASSLRAANNEQFF. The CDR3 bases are TGTGCCAGCAGTTTAAGGGCAGCCAACAATGAGCAGTTCTTC.

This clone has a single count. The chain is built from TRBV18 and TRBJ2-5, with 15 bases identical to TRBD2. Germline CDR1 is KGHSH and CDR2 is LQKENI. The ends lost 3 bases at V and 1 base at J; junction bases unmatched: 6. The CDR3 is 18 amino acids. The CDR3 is CASSPRGLAGGPQETQYF. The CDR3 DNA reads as TGTGCCAGCTCACCCAGAGGACTAGCGGGAGGGCCCCAAGAGACCCAGTACTTC.

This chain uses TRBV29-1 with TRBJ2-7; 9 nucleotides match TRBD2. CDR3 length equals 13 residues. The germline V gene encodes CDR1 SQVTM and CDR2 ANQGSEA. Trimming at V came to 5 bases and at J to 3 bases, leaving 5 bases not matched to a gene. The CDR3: CSVKASGDYEQYF. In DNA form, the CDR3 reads TGCAGCGTTAAGGCTAGCGGGGACTACGAGCAGTACTTC.

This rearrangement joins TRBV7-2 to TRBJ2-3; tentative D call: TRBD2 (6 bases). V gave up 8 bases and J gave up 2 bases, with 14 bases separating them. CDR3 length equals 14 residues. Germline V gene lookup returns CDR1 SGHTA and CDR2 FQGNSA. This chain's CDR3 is CASGASEYTDTQYF. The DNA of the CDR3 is TGTGCCAGCGGAGCTAGCGAATACACAGATACGCAGTATTTT. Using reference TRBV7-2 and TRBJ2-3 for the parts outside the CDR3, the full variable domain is GAGVSQSPSNKVTEKGKDVELRCDPISGHTALYWYRQSLGQGLEFLIYFQGNSAPDKSGLPSDRFSAERTGGSVSTLTIQRTQQEDSAVYLCASGASEYTDTQYFGPGTRLTVL.

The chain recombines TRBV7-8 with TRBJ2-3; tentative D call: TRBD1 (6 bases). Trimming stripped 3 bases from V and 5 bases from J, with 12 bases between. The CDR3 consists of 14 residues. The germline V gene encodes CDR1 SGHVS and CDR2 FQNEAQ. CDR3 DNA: TGTGCCAGCAGCTTGGACAGCCGATTAGATACGCAGTATTTT. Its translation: CASSLDSRLDTQYF.

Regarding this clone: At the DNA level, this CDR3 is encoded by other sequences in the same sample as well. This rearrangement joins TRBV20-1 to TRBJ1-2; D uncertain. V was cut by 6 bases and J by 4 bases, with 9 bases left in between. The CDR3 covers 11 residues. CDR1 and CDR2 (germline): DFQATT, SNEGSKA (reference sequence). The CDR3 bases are TGCAGTGCCGGGAAAGGCTATGGCTACACCTTC. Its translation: CSAGKGYGYTF.

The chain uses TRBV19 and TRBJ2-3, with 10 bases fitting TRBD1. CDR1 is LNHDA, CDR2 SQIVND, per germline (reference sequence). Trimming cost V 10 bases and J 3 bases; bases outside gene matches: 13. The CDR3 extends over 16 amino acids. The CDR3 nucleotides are TGTGCCACCTTAGGCTTGGGACAGGGGAGGACAGATACGCAGTATTTT. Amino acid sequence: CATLGLGQGRTDTQYF. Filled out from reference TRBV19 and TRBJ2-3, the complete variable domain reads DGGITQSPKYLFRKEGQNVTLSCEQNLNHDAMYWYRQDPGQGLRLIYYSQIVNDFQKGDIAEGYSVSREKKESFPLTVTSAQKNPTAFYLCATLGLGQGRTDTQYFGPGTRLTVL.

The CDR3 nucleotides are TGTGCCAGCAGCCAAGGGGGGGGTACATACGAGCAGTACTTC. Amino acids: CASSQGGGTYEQYF. This chain connects TRBV6-6 to TRBJ2-7, with a possible D match to TRBD2 (7 bases). The ends were cut back, 6 bases at V and 4 bases at J, with 16 bases in the middle. This CDR3 has 14 residues. CDR1 is MNHNY and CDR2 is SVGAGI in the germline V gene (reference sequence).

CDR3 coding DNA: TGTGCCAGCAGTGACTCAGGGAGGGGGCGAGGCTACACCTTC. Protein sequence: CASSDSGRGRGYTF. The chain links TRBV6-4 to TRBJ1-2; 7 positions match TRBD1. The V gene end was trimmed by 0 bases and the J gene end by 8 bases; junction bases not matched to a gene: 6. Germline CDR1 and CDR2: MRHNA and SNTAGT. The CDR3 extends over 14 amino acids.

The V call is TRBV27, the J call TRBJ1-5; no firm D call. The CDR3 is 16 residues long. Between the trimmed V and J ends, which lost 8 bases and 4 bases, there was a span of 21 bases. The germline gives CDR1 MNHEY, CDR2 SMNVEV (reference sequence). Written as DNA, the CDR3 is TGTGCCAGCGGCGGCCGCGCGGGAGTGTGGAATCAGCCCCAGCATTTT. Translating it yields CASGGRAGVWNQPQHF.

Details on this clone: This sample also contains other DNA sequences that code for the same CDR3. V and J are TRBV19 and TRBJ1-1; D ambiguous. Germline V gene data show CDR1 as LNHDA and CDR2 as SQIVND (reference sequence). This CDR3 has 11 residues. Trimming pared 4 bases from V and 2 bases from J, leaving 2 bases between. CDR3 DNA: TGTGCCAGTAGTAGTAACACTGAAGCTTTCTTT. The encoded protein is CASSSNTEAFF.

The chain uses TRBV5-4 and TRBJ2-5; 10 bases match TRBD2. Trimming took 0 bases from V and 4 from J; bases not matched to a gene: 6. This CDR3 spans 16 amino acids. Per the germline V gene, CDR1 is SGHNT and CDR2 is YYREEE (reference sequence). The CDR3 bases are TGTGCCAGCAGCTTGGTGGCTAGCGGGAGTGGAGAGACCCAGTACTTC. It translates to CASSLVASGSGETQYF. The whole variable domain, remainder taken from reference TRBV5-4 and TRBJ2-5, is ETGVTQSPTHLIKTRGQQVTLRCSSQSGHNTVSWYQQALGQGPQFIFQYYREEENGRGNFPPRFSGLQFPNYSSELNVNALELDDSALYLCASSLVASGSGETQYFGPGTRLLVL.

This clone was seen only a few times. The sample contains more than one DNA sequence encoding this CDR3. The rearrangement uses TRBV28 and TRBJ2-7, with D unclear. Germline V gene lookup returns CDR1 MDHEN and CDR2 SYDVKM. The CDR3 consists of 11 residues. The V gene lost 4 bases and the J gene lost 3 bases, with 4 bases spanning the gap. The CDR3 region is CASSSVYEQYF. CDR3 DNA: TGTGCCAGCAGTTCAGTCTACGAGCAGTACTTC.

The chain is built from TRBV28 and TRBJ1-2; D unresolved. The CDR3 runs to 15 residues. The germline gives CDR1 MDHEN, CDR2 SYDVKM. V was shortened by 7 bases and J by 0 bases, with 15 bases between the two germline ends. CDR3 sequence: CASTSIGRTNYGYTF. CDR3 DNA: TGTGCCAGCACTTCGATAGGGCGAACTAACTATGGCTACACCTTC.

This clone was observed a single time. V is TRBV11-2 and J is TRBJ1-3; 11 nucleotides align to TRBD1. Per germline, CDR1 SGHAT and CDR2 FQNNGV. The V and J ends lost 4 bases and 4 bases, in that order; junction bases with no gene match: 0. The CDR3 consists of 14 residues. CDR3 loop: CASSWDRGGNTIYF. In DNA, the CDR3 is TGTGCCAGCAGCTGGGACAGGGGGGGAAACACCATATATTTT.

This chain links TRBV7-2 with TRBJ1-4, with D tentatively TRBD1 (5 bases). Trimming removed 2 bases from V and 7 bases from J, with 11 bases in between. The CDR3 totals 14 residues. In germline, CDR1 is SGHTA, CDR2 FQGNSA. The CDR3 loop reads CASSLQGGPEKLFF. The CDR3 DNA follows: TGTGCCAGCAGCTTACAGGGAGGTCCTGAAAAACTGTTTTTT.

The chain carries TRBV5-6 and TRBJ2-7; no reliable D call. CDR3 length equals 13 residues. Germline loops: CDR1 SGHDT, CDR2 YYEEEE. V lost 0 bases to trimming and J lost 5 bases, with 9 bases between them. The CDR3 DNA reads TGTGCCAGCAGCTTGGCTCAGGTCCACGAGCAGTACTTC. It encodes CASSLAQVHEQYF.

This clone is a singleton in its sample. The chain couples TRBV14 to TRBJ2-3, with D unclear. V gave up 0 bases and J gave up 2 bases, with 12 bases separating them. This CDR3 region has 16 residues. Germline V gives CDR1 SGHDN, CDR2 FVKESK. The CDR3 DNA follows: TGTGCCAGCAGCCAAGAAACGGGCCTTCTCACAGATACGCAGTATTTT. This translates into CASSQETGLLTDTQYF.

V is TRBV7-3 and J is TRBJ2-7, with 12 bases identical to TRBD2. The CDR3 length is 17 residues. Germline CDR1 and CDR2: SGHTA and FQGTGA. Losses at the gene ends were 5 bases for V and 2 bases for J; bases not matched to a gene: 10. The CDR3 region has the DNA TGTGCCAGCAGCGATACTAGCGGGAGGTCTTCTCCCTACGAGCAGTACTTC. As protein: CASSDTSGRSSPYEQYF.

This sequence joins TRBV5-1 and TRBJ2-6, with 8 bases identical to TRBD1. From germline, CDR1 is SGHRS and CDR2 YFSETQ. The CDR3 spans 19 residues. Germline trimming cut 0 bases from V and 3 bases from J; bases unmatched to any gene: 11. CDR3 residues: CASSLADGRQGSGANVLTF. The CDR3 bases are TGCGCCAGCAGCTTGGCCGACGGAAGACAGGGGAGTGGGGCCAACGTCCTGACTTTC.

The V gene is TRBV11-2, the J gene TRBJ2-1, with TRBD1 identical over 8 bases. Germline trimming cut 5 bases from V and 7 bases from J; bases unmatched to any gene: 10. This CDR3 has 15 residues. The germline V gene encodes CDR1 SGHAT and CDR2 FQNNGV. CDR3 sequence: CASSPQGARGNEQFF. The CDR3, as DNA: TGTGCCAGCAGCCCCCAGGGGGCCCGGGGGAATGAGCAGTTCTTC. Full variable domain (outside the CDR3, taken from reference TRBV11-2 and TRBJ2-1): EAGVAQSPRYKIIEKRQSVAFWCNPISGHATLYWYQQILGQGPKLLIQFQNNGVVDDSQLPKDRFSAERLKGVDSTLKIQPAKLEDSAVYLCASSPQGARGNEQFFGPGTRLTVL.